These T cell receptor beta chains were read from a single sample in a study of blood T cell repertoires in COVID-19. Some clones are missing from TCRdb's copy, which holds only in-frame ones; the method was immunoSEQ multiplex PCR. The sample lists about 95,000 clones; approximately 81% were seen once. The sample comprised peripheral blood. The receptors were sampled from an elderly man with active or convalescent COVID-19. Each CDR3 is given with its conserved first and last residue.

j_gene | v_gene | CDR3aa
TRBJ1-2 | TRBV10-2 | CASSEEGVGYTF
TRBJ2-5 | TRBV5-1 | CASSLTSGGQGETQYF
TRBJ2-3 | TRBV19 | CASSIPQAQHTQYF
TRBJ1-4 | TRBV15 | CATSRDRSREKLFF
TRBJ1-2 | TRBV5-6 | CASSLVSRPGYGYTF
TRBJ2-1 | TRBV5-4 | CASSPKLPPSSYNEQFF
TRBJ2-7 | TRBV18 | CASSPRDFSYEQYF
TRBJ1-3 | TRBV9 | CASSVRARQGPGGNTIYF
TRBJ1-6 | TRBV6-1 | CASSVSGQGNNSPLHF
TRBJ1-4 | TRBV3-1/TRBV3-2 | CASSQDWEVDRGHTNEKLFF
TRBJ2-2 | TRBV2 | CASSELWPNTGELFF
TRBJ1-1 | TRBV7-8 | CASSFRYPNTEAFF
TRBJ2-5 | TRBV6-1 | CASSESYKETQYF
TRBJ1-1 | TRBV6-2/TRBV6-3 | CASSLEGANTEAFF
TRBJ1-2 | TRBV6-5 | CASGQGWSGYTF
TRBJ2-3 | TRBV6-6 | CASSWTGEGTDTQYF
TRBJ2-5 | TRBV27 | CASRQVRDAETQYF
TRBJ1-2 | TRBV7-2 | CASSPPGGHSGYTF
TRBJ1-4 | TRBV10-3 | CAISVGEPATNEKLFF
TRBJ1-1 | TRBV27 | CATWRGEAFF
TRBJ2-1 | TRBV9 | CASSARISGTPDNEQFF
TRBJ1-1 | TRBV19 | CASIPAGINTEAFF
TRBJ1-5 | TRBV27 | CASSSTGTKSRSNQPQHF
TRBJ2-5 | TRBV3-1/TRBV3-2 | CASSQDTVQETQYF
TRBJ1-2 | TRBV3-1/TRBV3-2 | CASSNSGQGLNYGYTF
TRBJ1-2 | TRBV7-2 | CASSQGLGYGYTF
TRBJ1-3 | TRBV28 | CASSWAPVALGDTIYF
TRBJ1-1 | TRBV12-5 | CASGPHQLGTGGNTEAFF